This T cell receptor beta chain was obtained from a study of T-cell reconstitution after alpha-beta-depleted transplantation in children. General study results and limits: Reportedly, roughly two months post-transplant, alpha-beta T cells arose from several hundred expanded graft clones.

Comments on this clonotype: Its antigen is currently unknown.

J was trimmed by 2 bases and V by 4 bases; bases with no gene match: 7. Germline CDR1 is LNHNV and CDR2 is YYDKDF (reference sequence). The CDR3 contains 16 residues. The TCRbeta library incorporated unique molecular identifiers. TCRdb re-derived calls from the PCR reads in MiXCR, one entry per CDR3 protein. The table has some 260,000 distinct CDR3 sequences, 24% seen once. The sequences come from PBMCs, mostly from graft donor cells, collected 360 days after TCRalphabeta/CD19-depleted stem cell transplant. The rearrangement links TRBV15 to TRBJ2-3; 9 bases align to TRBD1. The TCR sequence derives from a female patient under 10 years old who had a stem cell transplant for congenital amegakaryocytic thrombocytopenia, so the T cells may come from the graft donor. The CDR3 loop reads CATSKSGDRATDTQYF. The CDR3 nucleotides read TGTGCCACCAGCAAGAGCGGGGACAGGGCCACAGATACGCAGTATTTT.